This note documents a single T cell receptor beta chain sequence. Researchers ran the PCR with 60 Vbeta and 13 Jbeta primers. Under the authors' procedure: Some 11 million of the about 80 million unique TCR beta chains counted in a later analysis were shared. Here immunoSEQ multiplex PCR was the method, and the copy in TCRdb shows in-frame clones only, minus some. Clone size and V and J calls were adopted from that table, with D and trimming inferred from the DNA. The profile shows 50,000 to 70,000 clones, 65% to 85% of them singletons. These data are taken from a study of cytomegalovirus exposure and HLA in healthy donors. This receptor was taken from a female donor in good health and CMV-seronegative. The sequencing sample was made of PBMCs.

The CDR3 reads CASSQDVSSGASVVDTQYF. The CDR3 DNA reads TGCGCCAGCAGCCAAGATGTCTCTAGCGGGGCCTCTGTGGTCGATACGCAGTATTTT. The gene calls are TRBV4-3 and TRBJ2-3, with 9 bases fitting TRBD2. The ends lost 0 bases at V and 6 bases at J; junction bases unmatched: 16. CDR3 length: 19 amino acids. Per germline, CDR1 LGHNA and CDR2 YSLEER.